The 27 T cell receptor beta chains given below trace back to one sample, sequenced in a study of synovial regulatory T cells in juvenile arthritis. Assay used: immunoSEQ multiplex PCR; TCRdb lists only in-frame clones, some missing. Here the sample table reports about 10,000 clones. The sample taken for sequencing was Treg cells from blood. Subset denoted: remaining (HLA-DR-negative) circulating blood Treg cells. These receptors originate from a donor aged 2 to 35 with juvenile idiopathic arthritis.

This chain links TRBV6-6 with TRBJ2-7; there is no DNA to check the TCRdb D call of TRBD2. CDR1 is MNHNY, CDR2 SVGAGI, per germline (reference sequence). This CDR3 is 16 amino acids long. DNA is not on record. Here the CDR3 reads CASSYSRGGFPYEQYF.

J is TRBJ1-5 and V is TRBV28. From germline, CDR1 is MDHEN and CDR2 SYDVKM. The CDR3 totals 11 residues. DNA was not recorded. The CDR3 loop is CASSLSQPQHF. Looking up the rest from reference TRBV28 and TRBJ1-5 gives the full variable domain: DVKVTQSSRYLVKRTGEKVFLECVQDMDHENMFWYRQDPGLGLRLIYFSYDVKMKEKGDIPEGYSVSREKKERFSLILESASTNQTSMYLCASSLSQPQHFGDGTRLSIL.

V usage is TRBV19 and J usage is TRBJ1-1. The CDR3 sequence is 20 residues long. The coding DNA is unavailable. Germline V gene lookup returns CDR1 LNHDA and CDR2 SQIVND (reference sequence). The CDR3 sequence: CASSQSGGKTFPPRNTEAFF.

This clone shows up as medium-sized by frequency. The chain has TRBV28 and TRBJ2-2. The CDR3 runs to 11 residues. The DNA is unrecorded. Germline assignment: CDR1 MDHEN and CDR2 SYDVKM. CDR3 sequence reads: CASSFPGELFF. The full variable domain, in which reference TRBV28 and TRBJ2-2 provide the parts outside the CDR3, is DVKVTQSSRYLVKRTGEKVFLECVQDMDHENMFWYRQDPGLGLRLIYFSYDVKMKEKGDIPEGYSVSREKKERFSLILESASTNQTSMYLCASSFPGELFFGEGSRLTVL.

This chain joins TRBV7-9 and TRBJ2-3; TCRdb lists TRBD1, though no DNA is available to test this call. This CDR3 has 15 residues. DNA for this receptor is not on file. Germline assignment: CDR1 SEHNR and CDR2 FQNEAQ (reference sequence). The CDR3 loop reads CASSPRRLGTDTQYF. Together with reference TRBV7-9 and TRBJ2-3, the CDR3 gives the full variable domain: DTGVSQNPRHKITKRGQNVTFRCDPISEHNRLYWYRQTLGQGPEFLTYFQNEAQLEKSRLLSDRFSAERPKGSFSTLEIQRTEQGDSAMYLCASSPRRLGTDTQYFGPGTRLTVL.

This clone is classed as medium-sized (0.01 to 0.1%) by frequency. The genes are TRBV19 and TRBJ2-2; the TRBD1 assignment by TCRdb is unverifiable without DNA. Germline V gives CDR1 LNHDA, CDR2 SQIVND (reference sequence). The CDR3 runs to 16 residues. DNA was not recorded. The CDR3 spells CASSTNRQGYTGELFF.

The rearrangement joins TRBV7-9 to TRBJ2-7; with no DNA, the TCRdb D assignment of TRBD1 cannot be verified. CDR1 and CDR2 from the germline V gene are SEHNR and FQNEAQ (reference sequence). The CDR3 has 14 amino acids. DNA for this receptor is not on file. CDR3 sequence reads: CASSLSQGYYEQYF.

The chain joins TRBV10-3 to TRBJ2-1; TCRdb outputs TRBD2, but without DNA this stays unchecked. The length of the CDR3 is 16 residues. Only the protein sequence is given. Germline values: CDR1 ENHRY, CDR2 SYGVKD. This chain's CDR3 is CAISPHLTSGRVEQFF.

V gene TRBV27 combines with J gene TRBJ1-2; lacking DNA, the TRBD1 call made by TCRdb goes unchecked. The CDR3 has 16 amino acids. The coding DNA is unavailable. CDR1 and CDR2 from the germline V gene are MNHEY and SMNVEV (reference sequence). CDR3: CASSLSTGQGMGGYTF.

The V call is TRBV6-1, the J call TRBJ2-7; TCRdb names TRBD2, which stays unverified in the absence of DNA. The germline gives CDR1 MNHNS, CDR2 SASEGT. The CDR3 is 14 amino acids. There is no recorded DNA. CDR3 loop: CASSEQRERYEQYF.

This chain connects TRBV7-6 to TRBJ1-1; the TCRdb D gene call, TRBD1, has no DNA to confirm it. Germline assignment: CDR1 SGHVS and CDR2 FNYEAQ. There are 15 residues in the CDR3. The coding DNA is unavailable. CDR3 in amino acids: CASRKPGQGPLEAFF.

The chain couples TRBV5-6 to TRBJ2-7. Germline loops: CDR1 SGHDT, CDR2 YYEEEE. The CDR3 contains 11 residues. Nucleotide data are not available. This CDR3 is CASSSAYEQYF.

The chain combines TRBV28 with TRBJ2-1; the D gene TCRdb calls, TRBD2, cannot be checked with no DNA. Germline-derived CDR1 and CDR2 are MDHEN and SYDVKM. The CDR3 loop spans 16 amino acids. No DNA is given. CDR3 sequence reads: CASSPLAGGKYNEQFF.

The chain couples TRBV9 to TRBJ1-2; TCRdb's assignment of TRBD1 cannot be checked, as there is no DNA. This CDR3 region has 13 residues. The coding DNA is unavailable. The V gene's germline CDR1 is SGDLS and CDR2 YYNGEE. CDR3 in amino acids: CASSVATGLGYTF. The variable domain in full, with the rest retrieved from reference TRBV9 and TRBJ1-2, is DSGVTQTPKHLITATGQRVTLRCSPRSGDLSVYWYQQSLDQGLQFLIQYYNGEERAKGNILERFSAQQFPDLHSELNLSSLELGDSALYFCASSVATGLGYTFGSGTRLTVV.

The chain recombines TRBV25-1 with TRBJ1-2; there is no DNA to check the TCRdb D call of TRBD1. Germline CDR1 reads MGHDK; CDR2 reads SYGVNS. The CDR3 has 14 amino acids. No DNA is listed. The CDR3 here is CASRGGQTGYGYTF.

This clone is medium-sized by frequency. The chain is built from TRBV5-8 and TRBJ2-7; TCRdb names TRBD2, which stays unverified in the absence of DNA. The V gene's germline CDR1 is SGHTS and CDR2 YDEGEE. The CDR3 extends over 15 amino acids. No DNA sequence is on record. This chain's CDR3 is CASSPRGMSSYEQYF.

The V call is TRBV28, the J call TRBJ2-5; TCRdb proposes TRBD1, but this gene call is untestable without DNA. Germline CDR1 and CDR2: MDHEN and SYDVKM. There are 16 residues in the CDR3. No DNA was logged. The CDR3 reads CASSIVRDRAGETQYF. Supplemented by reference TRBV28 and TRBJ2-5, the full variable domain reads DVKVTQSSRYLVKRTGEKVFLECVQDMDHENMFWYRQDPGLGLRLIYFSYDVKMKEKGDIPEGYSVSREKKERFSLILESASTNQTSMYLCASSIVRDRAGETQYFGPGTRLLVL.

The chain links TRBV5-5 to TRBJ2-1. There are 11 residues in the CDR3. DNA is not on record. The germline V gene encodes CDR1 SGHKS and CDR2 YYEKEE (reference sequence). CDR3 amino acids: CASSYLGEQFF.

The chain joins TRBV19 to TRBJ2-1. Per the germline V gene, CDR1 is LNHDA and CDR2 is SQIVND (reference sequence). The CDR3 covers 17 residues. The protein alone is recorded here. The CDR3 spells CASSGRGRGLGYNEQFF. The whole variable domain, filled in from reference TRBV19 and TRBJ2-1, reads DGGITQSPKYLFRKEGQNVTLSCEQNLNHDAMYWYRQDPGQGLRLIYYSQIVNDFQKGDIAEGYSVSREKKESFPLTVTSAQKNPTAFYLCASSGRGRGLGYNEQFFGPGTRLTVL.

This chain joins TRBV5-5 and TRBJ2-1; checking the TCRdb D call of TRBD2 is not possible without DNA. The CDR3 sequence is 14 residues long. No DNA is recorded. CDR1 is SGHKS, CDR2 YYEKEE, per germline (reference sequence). CDR3 in amino acids: CASSLGGAAVEQFF.

The chain couples TRBV5-1 to TRBJ2-7; TCRdb indicates TRBD2, and absent DNA this call remains unverified. The CDR3 spans 13 residues. This entry has no DNA. CDR1 and CDR2 from the germline V gene are SGHRS and YFSETQ. The CDR3 here is CASGFGGLYEQYF.

V usage is TRBV4-2 and J usage is TRBJ1-4. Germline V gene lookup returns CDR1 LGHNA and CDR2 YNFKEQ. The CDR3 is 15 amino acids. No DNA accompanies this entry. CDR3 sequence: CASSPPGATNEKLFF.

The chain recombines TRBV4-2 with TRBJ1-1; no DNA is available, so the TRBD1 call from TCRdb remains unchecked. Germline-derived CDR1 and CDR2 are LGHNA and YNFKEQ. The CDR3 length is 14 residues. No DNA is given. CDR3 in amino acids: CASSVSDRNTEAFF.

Judged by frequency, this clone is medium-sized. The genes are TRBV5-8 and TRBJ1-3; TCRdb's D gene call, TRBD1, goes unchecked for lack of DNA. There are 16 residues in the CDR3. The DNA sequence is not available. Germline-derived CDR1 and CDR2 are SGHTS and YDEGEE. CDR3 residues: CASSFGTPDSGNTIYF.

The V and J genes are TRBV5-1 and TRBJ2-1. Looked up from germline, CDR1 is SGHRS and CDR2 is YFSETQ. The CDR3 sequence is 12 residues long. No nucleotide data were recorded. This CDR3 is CASSSIYNEQFF.

The chain combines TRBV27 with TRBJ2-2. CDR1 MNHEY and CDR2 SMNVEV come from the germline V gene (reference sequence). This CDR3 is built from 13 residues. No DNA was logged. The CDR3 spells CASQTENTGELFF.

This chain links TRBV11-2 with TRBJ1-1. This CDR3 region has 13 residues. DNA for this receptor is not on file. Per the germline V gene, CDR1 is SGHAT and CDR2 is FQNNGV. CDR3 region: CASSPTINTEAFF.